One and the same sample provided the 10 T cell receptor beta chains below, sequenced in a study of cytomegalovirus exposure and HLA in healthy donors. PCR involved 60 Vbeta and 13 Jbeta primers. TCRdb's table, derived via immunoSEQ multiplex PCR, lists solely in-frame clones and lacks some. The sample holds 120,000 to 150,000 clones, roughly two thirds seen once. Sequencing was done on a sample of PBMCs. The receptors derive from a human donor in good health.

The chain couples TRBV6-4 to TRBJ2-3; tentatively, D is TRBD1 (6 bases). This CDR3 is 14 amino acids long. V was pared by 4 bases and J by 2 bases, with 10 bases between. Germline CDR1 reads MRHNA; CDR2 reads SNTAGT. Here the CDR3 reads CASSVEGDTDTQYF. In DNA, the CDR3 is TGTGCCAGCAGTGTAGAGGGGGACACAGATACGCAGTATTTT.

This rearrangement joins TRBV6-5 to TRBJ1-5, with D hard to call. This CDR3 region has 15 residues. Trimming removed 4 bases at V and 2 bases at J, with 12 bases between. The germline gives CDR1 MNHEY, CDR2 SVGAGI. The CDR3 sequence is CASSSGRRGNQPQHF. CDR3 nucleotides: TGTGCCAGCAGTTCGGGAAGGAGGGGCAATCAGCCCCAGCATTTT.

This clone is a singleton in its sample. This chain connects TRBV19 to TRBJ2-7; 7 bases align to TRBD1. Trimming cost V 3 bases and J 2 bases; bases outside gene matches: 1. Germline V CDR1 and CDR2: LNHDA, SQIVND (reference sequence). The CDR3 runs to 13 residues. CDR3 in amino acids: CASSMGQTYEQYF. The CDR3 coding sequence is TGTGCCAGTAGTATGGGACAGACCTACGAGCAGTACTTC.

About this clone itself: Other DNA sequences from this sample encode an identical CDR3 as well. The rearrangement joins TRBV5-1 to TRBJ2-6; D not certain. V was trimmed by 3 bases and J by 0 bases, leaving 4 bases between them. The length of the CDR3 is 14 residues. Germline loops: CDR1 SGHRS, CDR2 YFSETQ. CDR3 DNA sequence: TGCGCCAGCAGCTCCAGCTCTGGGGCCAACGTCCTGACTTTC. This sequence encodes CASSSSSGANVLTF.

This CDR3 is CASTWTGNTEAFF. The CDR3 DNA follows: TGTGCCAGCACCTGGACAGGGAACACTGAAGCTTTCTTT. This chain uses TRBV6-6 with TRBJ1-1; 7 bases are shared with TRBD1. The germline V gene has CDR1 MNHNY and CDR2 SVGAGI (reference sequence). The ends lost 7 bases at V and 1 base at J; junction bases unmatched: 3. This CDR3 spans 13 amino acids.

The chain combines TRBV28 with TRBJ2-1; 8 bases match TRBD2. The trim removed 7 bases at V and 6 bases at J, leaving 20 bases unmatched. The CDR3 spans 18 residues. Germline V gene data show CDR1 as MDHEN and CDR2 as SYDVKM. The CDR3 DNA follows: TGTGCCAGCAAAACCAAATGGGGGGCGGGGGGTCGAAGCAATGAGCAGTTCTTC. It encodes CASKTKWGAGGRSNEQFF.

The chain uses TRBV27 and TRBJ2-7; TRBD2 matches 8 bases. Trimming at V came to 7 bases and at J to 4 bases, leaving 9 bases not matched to a gene. CDR3 length: 14 residues. Germline V gene sequence: CDR1 MNHEY, CDR2 SMNVEV (reference sequence). CDR3 sequence reads: CASTVGSGDYEQYF. The CDR3 region has the DNA TGTGCCAGCACCGTGGGTAGCGGGGATTACGAGCAGTACTTC.

The rearrangement joins TRBV7-9 to TRBJ2-1, with TRBD2 identical over 13 bases. CDR1 SEHNR and CDR2 FQNEAQ come from the germline V gene (reference sequence). This CDR3 region has 18 residues. V was pared by 2 bases and J by 8 bases, with 12 bases of the junction left unmatched. The CDR3 sequence: CASSLTSGRARSRHEQFF. Here the CDR3 DNA reads TGTGCCAGCAGCTTAACTAGCGGGAGGGCCAGAAGTCGCCATGAGCAGTTCTTC.

The chain combines TRBV2 with TRBJ2-5; possibly TRBD2 for D (6 bases). Germline values: CDR1 SNHLY, CDR2 FYNNEI. This CDR3 is built from 12 residues. Deletions cut 9 bases from V and 2 bases from J, with 10 bases between. The CDR3 reads CARSRDQETQYF. CDR3 nucleotide sequence: TGTGCCAGGTCGCGGGATCAAGAGACCCAGTACTTC.

The chain joins TRBV9 to TRBJ2-4; tentatively, D is TRBD2 (5 bases). V was clipped by 3 bases and J by 0 bases, with 7 bases between them. Germline-derived CDR1 and CDR2 are SGDLS and YYNGEE. This CDR3 contains 14 residues. The CDR3 reads CASSEGEAKNIQYF. The CDR3 DNA follows: TGTGCCAGCAGCGAGGGAGAAGCCAAAAACATTCAGTACTTC.